The present entry profiles one T cell receptor beta chain with its context. Its antigen is not known. The CDR3 has 14 amino acids. Germline CDR1 and CDR2: MDHEN and SYDVKM. Trimming removed 7 bases at V and 2 bases at J, with 14 bases between. Primers included in the PCR were 60 Vbeta and 13 Jbeta primers. TCRdb's copy holds only in-frame clones and misses some; the assay was immunoSEQ multiplex PCR. The sample lists 140,000 to 150,000 clones; about 73% were seen once. This specimen belongs to a study of cytomegalovirus exposure and HLA in healthy donors. Study findings and constraints: In a later analysis, CMV-associated beta chains were mostly HLA-associated, it appeared. Segments of the TCR beta V type were, in most cases, productive about 90% or about 30% of the time in an earlier analysis.

This receptor was taken from a woman aged 55-70 years in good health and CMV-seropositive. The sequencing sample was made of PBMCs. This chain connects TRBV28 to TRBJ1-2; the D gene is possibly TRBD1 (6 bases). CDR3 coding DNA: TGTGCCAGCACCGGGACACCTGTGAACTATGGCTACACCTTC. Translation: CASTGTPVNYGYTF.